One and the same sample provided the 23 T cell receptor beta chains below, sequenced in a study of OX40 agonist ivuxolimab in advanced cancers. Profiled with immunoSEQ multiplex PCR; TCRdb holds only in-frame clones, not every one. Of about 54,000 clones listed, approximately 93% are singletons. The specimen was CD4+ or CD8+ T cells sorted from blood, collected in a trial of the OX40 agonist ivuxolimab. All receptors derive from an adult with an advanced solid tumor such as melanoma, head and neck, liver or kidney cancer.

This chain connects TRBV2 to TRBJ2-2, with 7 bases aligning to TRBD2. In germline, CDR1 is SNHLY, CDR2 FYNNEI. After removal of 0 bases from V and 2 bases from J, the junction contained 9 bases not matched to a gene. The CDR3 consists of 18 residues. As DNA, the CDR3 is TGTGCCAGCAGTGAAGCAGGAGGGGTAGCGGGCAACACCGGGGAGCTGTTTTTT. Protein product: CASSEAGGVAGNTGELFF. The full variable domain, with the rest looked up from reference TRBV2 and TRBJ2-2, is EPEVTQTPSHQVTQMGQEVILRCVPISNHLYFYWYRQILGQKVEFLVSFYNNEISEKSEIFDDQFSVERPDGSNFTLKIRSTKLEDSAMYFCASSEAGGVAGNTGELFFGEGSRLTVL.

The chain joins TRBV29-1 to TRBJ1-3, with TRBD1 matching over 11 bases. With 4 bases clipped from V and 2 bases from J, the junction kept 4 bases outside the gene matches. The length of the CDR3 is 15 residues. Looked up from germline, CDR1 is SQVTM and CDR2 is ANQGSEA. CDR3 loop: CSVVRTGGPGNTIYF. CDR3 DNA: TGCAGCGTTGTCAGGACAGGGGGCCCTGGAAACACCATATATTTT. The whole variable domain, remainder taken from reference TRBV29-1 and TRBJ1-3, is SAVISQKPSRDICQRGTSLTIQCQVDSQVTMMFWYRQQPGQSLTLIATANQGSEATYESGFVIDKFPISRPNLTFSTLTVSNMSPEDSSIYLCSVVRTGGPGNTIYFGEGSWLTVV.

The CDR3 nucleotides read TGTGCCAGCAGCCAAGATCCGGCTAGCCATGCAGGGATGGAGTACTTC. Translated, it gives CASSQDPASHAGMEYF. V usage is TRBV7-9 and J usage is TRBJ2-7, with D perhaps being TRBD1 or TRBD2 (5 bases each). The CDR3 totals 16 residues. Trimming left V 5 bases short and J 11 bases short, with 28 bases between. Germline V lookup: CDR1 SEHNR, CDR2 FQNEAQ (reference sequence).

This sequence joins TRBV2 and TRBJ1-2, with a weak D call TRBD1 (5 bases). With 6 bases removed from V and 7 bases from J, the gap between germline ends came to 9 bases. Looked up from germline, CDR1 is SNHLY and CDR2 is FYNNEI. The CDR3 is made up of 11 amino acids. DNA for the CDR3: TGTGCCAGCAGGTTGGGGCGTGGCTACACCTTC. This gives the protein CASRLGRGYTF.

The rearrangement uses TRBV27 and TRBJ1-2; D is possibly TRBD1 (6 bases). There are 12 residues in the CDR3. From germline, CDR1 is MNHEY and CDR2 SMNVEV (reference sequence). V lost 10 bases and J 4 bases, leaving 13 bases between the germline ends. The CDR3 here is CATSDRTYGYTF. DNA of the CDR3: TGTGCCACCTCTGACAGGACCTATGGCTACACCTTC.

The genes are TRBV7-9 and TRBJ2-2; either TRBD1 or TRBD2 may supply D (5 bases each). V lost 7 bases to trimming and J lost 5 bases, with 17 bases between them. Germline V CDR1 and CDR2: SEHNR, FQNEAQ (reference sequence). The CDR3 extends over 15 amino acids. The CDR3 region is CASTGSAGKTGELFF. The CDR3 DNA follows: TGTGCCAGCACTGGGAGCGCAGGGAAAACCGGGGAGCTGTTTTTT.

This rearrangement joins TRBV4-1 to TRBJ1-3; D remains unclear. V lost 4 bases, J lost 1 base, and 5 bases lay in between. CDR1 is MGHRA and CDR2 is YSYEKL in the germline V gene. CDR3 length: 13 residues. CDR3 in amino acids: CASSPPSGNTIYF. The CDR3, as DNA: TGCGCCAGCAGCCCCCCGTCTGGAAACACCATATATTTT.

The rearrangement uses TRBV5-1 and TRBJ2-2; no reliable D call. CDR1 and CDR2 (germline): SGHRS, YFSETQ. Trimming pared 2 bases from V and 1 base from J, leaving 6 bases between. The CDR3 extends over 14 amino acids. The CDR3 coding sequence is TGCGCCAGCAGCTTTTACAGGAACACCGGGGAGCTGTTTTTT. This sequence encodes CASSFYRNTGELFF.

The CDR3 nucleotides are TGTGCCAGCAAGGGCCGAAGGGATCAGCCCCAGCATTTT. Translated, it gives CASKGRRDQPQHF. The J gene is TRBJ1-5, the V gene TRBV6-6; D gene unclear. Trimming left V 7 bases short and J 5 bases short, with 12 bases between. The CDR3 sequence is 13 residues long. In germline, CDR1 is MNHNY, CDR2 SVGAGI (reference sequence).

The CDR3 region has the DNA TGTGCCAGCATATACCCCTCTGGGGCGAACACTGAAGCTTTCTTT. Its protein is CASIYPSGANTEAFF. The V call is TRBV7-2, the J call TRBJ1-1; D may be TRBD1 (5 bases). Trimming stripped 7 bases from V and 1 base from J, with 16 bases between. Germline loops: CDR1 SGHTA, CDR2 FQGNSA. The CDR3 sequence is 15 residues long. Variable domain in full (rest from reference TRBV7-2 and TRBJ1-1): GAGVSQSPSNKVTEKGKDVELRCDPISGHTALYWYRQSLGQGLEFLIYFQGNSAPDKSGLPSDRFSAERTGGSVSTLTIQRTQQEDSAVYLCASIYPSGANTEAFFGQGTRLTVV.

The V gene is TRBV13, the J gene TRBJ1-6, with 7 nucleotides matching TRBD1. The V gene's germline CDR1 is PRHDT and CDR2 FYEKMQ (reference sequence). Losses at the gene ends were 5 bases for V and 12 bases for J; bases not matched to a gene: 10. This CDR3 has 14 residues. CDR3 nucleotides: TGTGCCAGCAGCCACCGGGACAGAAGCGAACCCCTCCACTTT. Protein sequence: CASSHRDRSEPLHF.

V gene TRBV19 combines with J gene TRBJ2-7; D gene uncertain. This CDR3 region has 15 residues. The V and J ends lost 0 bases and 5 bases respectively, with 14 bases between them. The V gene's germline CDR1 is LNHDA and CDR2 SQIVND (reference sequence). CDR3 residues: CASSIEGRPIHEQYF. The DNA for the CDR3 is TGTGCCAGTAGTATAGAAGGTCGACCCATCCACGAGCAGTACTTC.

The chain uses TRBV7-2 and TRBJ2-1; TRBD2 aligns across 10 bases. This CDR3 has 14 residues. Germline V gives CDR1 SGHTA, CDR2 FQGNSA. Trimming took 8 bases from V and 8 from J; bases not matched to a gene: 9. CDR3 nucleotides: TGTGCCAGCCGCGGGACTAGCGCGTTCGATGAGCAGTTCTTC. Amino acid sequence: CASRGTSAFDEQFF.

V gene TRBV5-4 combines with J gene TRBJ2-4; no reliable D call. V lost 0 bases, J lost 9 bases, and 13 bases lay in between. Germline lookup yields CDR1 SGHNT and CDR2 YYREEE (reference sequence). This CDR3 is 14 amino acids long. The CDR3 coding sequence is TGTGCCAGCAGCTTGGGAGGCGATAGAATCATTCAGTACTTC. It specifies CASSLGGDRIIQYF.

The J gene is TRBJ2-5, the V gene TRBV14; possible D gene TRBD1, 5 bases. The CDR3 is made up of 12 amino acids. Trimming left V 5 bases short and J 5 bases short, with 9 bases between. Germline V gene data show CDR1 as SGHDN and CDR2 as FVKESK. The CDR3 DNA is TGTGCCAGCAGCACAAGGGGTGAGACCCAGTACTTC. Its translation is CASSTRGETQYF.

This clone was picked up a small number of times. The CDR3: CATSRQNYGYTF. DNA of the CDR3: TGTGCCACCAGCAGACAGAACTATGGCTACACCTTC. The chain uses TRBV15 and TRBJ1-2; no clear D gene. The CDR3 contains 12 residues. Trimming pared 2 bases from V and 2 bases from J, leaving 3 bases between. Germline CDR1 LNHNV, CDR2 YYDKDF (reference sequence). Full variable domain (remainder filled in from reference TRBV15 and TRBJ1-2): DAMVIQNPRYQVTQFGKPVTLSCSQTLNHNVMYWYQQKSSQAPKLLFHYYDKDFNNEADTPDNFQSRRPNTSFCFLDIRSPGLGDTAMYLCATSRQNYGYTFGSGTRLTVV.

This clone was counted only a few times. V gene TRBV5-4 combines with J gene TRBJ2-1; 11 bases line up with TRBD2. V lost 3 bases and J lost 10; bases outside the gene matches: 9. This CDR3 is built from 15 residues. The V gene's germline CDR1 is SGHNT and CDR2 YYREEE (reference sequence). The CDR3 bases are TGTGCCAGCAGCTCCTTAGCGGGGGGGCTCAGGGAGCAGTTCTTC. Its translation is CASSSLAGGLREQFF.

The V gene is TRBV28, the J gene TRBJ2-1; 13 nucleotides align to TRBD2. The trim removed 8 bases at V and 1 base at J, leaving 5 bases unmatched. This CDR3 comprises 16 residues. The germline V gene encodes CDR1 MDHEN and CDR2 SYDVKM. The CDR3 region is CASHGLAGDSYNEQFF. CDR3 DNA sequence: TGTGCCAGCCATGGACTAGCGGGAGATTCCTACAATGAGCAGTTCTTC. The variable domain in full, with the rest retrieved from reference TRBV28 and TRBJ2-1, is DVKVTQSSRYLVKRTGEKVFLECVQDMDHENMFWYRQDPGLGLRLIYFSYDVKMKEKGDIPEGYSVSREKKERFSLILESASTNQTSMYLCASHGLAGDSYNEQFFGPGTRLTVL.

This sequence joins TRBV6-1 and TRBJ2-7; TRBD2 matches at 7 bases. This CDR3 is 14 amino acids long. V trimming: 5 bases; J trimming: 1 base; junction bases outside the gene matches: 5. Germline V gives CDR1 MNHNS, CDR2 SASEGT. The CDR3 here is CASSPLALSYEQYF. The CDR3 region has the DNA TGTGCCAGCAGTCCACTAGCGTTGTCCTACGAGCAGTACTTC.

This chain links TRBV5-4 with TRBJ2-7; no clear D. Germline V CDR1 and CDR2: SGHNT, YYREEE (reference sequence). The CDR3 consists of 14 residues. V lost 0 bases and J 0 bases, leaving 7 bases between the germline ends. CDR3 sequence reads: CASSLDARSYEQYF. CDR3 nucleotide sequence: TGTGCCAGCAGCTTGGATGCACGCTCCTACGAGCAGTACTTC.

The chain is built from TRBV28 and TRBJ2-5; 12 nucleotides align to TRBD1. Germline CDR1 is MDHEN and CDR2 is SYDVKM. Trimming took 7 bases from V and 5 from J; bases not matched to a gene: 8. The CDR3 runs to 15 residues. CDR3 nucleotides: TGTGCCAGCACCCCCTGGGACAGGGGGCGCGAGACCCAGTACTTC. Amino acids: CASTPWDRGRETQYF.

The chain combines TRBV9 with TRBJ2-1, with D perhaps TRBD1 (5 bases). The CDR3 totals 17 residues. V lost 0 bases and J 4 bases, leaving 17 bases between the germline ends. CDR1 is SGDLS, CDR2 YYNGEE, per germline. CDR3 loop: CASSVASGWGEYNEQFF. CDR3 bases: TGTGCCAGCAGCGTAGCGTCAGGGTGGGGCGAGTACAATGAGCAGTTCTTC.

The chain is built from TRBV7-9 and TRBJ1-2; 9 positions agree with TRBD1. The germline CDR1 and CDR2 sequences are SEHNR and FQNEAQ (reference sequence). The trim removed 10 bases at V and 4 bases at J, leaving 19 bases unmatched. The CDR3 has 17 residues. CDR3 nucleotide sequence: TGTGCCACCAAGTGGGGTGGCAGGACAGGGGTCGGCTATGGCTACACCTTC. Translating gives CATKWGGRTGVGYGYTF.